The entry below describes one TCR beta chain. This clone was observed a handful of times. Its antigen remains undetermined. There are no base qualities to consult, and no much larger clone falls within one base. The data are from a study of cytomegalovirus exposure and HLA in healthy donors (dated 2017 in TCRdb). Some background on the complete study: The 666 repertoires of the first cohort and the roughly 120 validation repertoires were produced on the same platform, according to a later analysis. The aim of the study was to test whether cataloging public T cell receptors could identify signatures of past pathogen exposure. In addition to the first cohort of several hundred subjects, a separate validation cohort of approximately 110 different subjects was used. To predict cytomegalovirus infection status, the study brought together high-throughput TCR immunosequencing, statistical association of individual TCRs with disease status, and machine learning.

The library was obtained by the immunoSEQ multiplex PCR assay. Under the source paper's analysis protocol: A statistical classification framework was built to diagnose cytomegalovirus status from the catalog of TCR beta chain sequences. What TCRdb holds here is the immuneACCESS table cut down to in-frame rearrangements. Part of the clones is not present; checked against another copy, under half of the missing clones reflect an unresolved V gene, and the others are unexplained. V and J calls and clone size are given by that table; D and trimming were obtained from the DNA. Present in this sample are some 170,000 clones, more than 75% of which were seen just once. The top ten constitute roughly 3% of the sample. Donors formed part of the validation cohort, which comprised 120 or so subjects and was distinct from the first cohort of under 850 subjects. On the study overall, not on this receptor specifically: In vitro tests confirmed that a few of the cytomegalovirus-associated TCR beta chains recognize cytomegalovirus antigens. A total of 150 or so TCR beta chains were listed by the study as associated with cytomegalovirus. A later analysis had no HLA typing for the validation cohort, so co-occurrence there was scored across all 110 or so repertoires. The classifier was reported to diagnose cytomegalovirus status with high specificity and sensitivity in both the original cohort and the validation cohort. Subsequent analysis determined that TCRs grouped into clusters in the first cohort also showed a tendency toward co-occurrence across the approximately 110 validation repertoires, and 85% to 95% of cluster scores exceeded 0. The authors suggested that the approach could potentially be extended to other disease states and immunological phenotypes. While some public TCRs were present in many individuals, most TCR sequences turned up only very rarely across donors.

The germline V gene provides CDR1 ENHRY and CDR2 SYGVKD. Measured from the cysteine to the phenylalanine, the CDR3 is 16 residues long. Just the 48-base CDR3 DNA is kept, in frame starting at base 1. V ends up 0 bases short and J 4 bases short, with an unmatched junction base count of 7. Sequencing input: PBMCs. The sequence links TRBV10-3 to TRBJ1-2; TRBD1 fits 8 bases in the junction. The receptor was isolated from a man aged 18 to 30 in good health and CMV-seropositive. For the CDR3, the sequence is CAISESKQGVVYGYTF. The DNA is TGTGCCATCAGTGAGTCCAAACAGGGGGTAGTCTATGGCTACACCTTC.